The 8 T cell receptor beta chains below all came from one sample that was sequenced in a study of blood T cell repertoires in COVID-19. The table came from immunoSEQ multiplex PCR; TCRdb's copy has only in-frame clones and leaves some out. Here the sample spans about 81,000 clones, roughly 91% being singletons. Material: peripheral blood. These receptors originate from a woman aged 50 to 60 in a cohort sampled during active COVID-19.

The rearrangement links TRBV5-1 to TRBJ1-2; D unresolved. This CDR3 has 15 residues. In germline, CDR1 is SGHRS, CDR2 YFSETQ. V was pared by 0 bases and J by 2 bases, with 11 bases between. The chain's CDR3 is CASSLGPEANYGYTF. Written as DNA, the CDR3 is TGCGCCAGCAGCTTGGGCCCAGAAGCGAACTATGGCTACACCTTC. Supplemented by reference TRBV5-1 and TRBJ1-2, the full variable domain reads KAGVTQTPRYLIKTRGQQVTLSCSPISGHRSVSWYQQTPGQGLQFLFEYFSETQRNKGNFPGRFSGRQFSNSRSEMNVSTLELGDSALYLCASSLGPEANYGYTFGSGTRLTVV.

The chain employs TRBV28 and TRBJ2-3; 10 bases align to TRBD1. The CDR3 is made up of 15 amino acids. Germline V gene lookup returns CDR1 MDHEN and CDR2 SYDVKM. With 6 bases clipped from V and 3 bases from J, the junction kept 6 bases outside the gene matches. The CDR3 here is CASSLPGQGTDTQYF. The CDR3 region has the DNA TGTGCCAGCAGCCTCCCGGGACAGGGGACAGATACGCAGTATTTT. Combining the CDR3 with reference TRBV28 and TRBJ2-3 gives the whole variable domain DVKVTQSSRYLVKRTGEKVFLECVQDMDHENMFWYRQDPGLGLRLIYFSYDVKMKEKGDIPEGYSVSREKKERFSLILESASTNQTSMYLCASSLPGQGTDTQYFGPGTRLTVL.

CDR3 nucleotide sequence: TGTGCCAGCAGTTTACTACAGGGGGCGGAGGGCTCCTACAATGAGCAGTTCTTC. This translates into CASSLLQGAEGSYNEQFF. The chain combines TRBV27 with TRBJ2-1; 9 bases are shared with TRBD1. This CDR3 spans 18 amino acids. Germline lookup yields CDR1 MNHEY and CDR2 SMNVEV (reference sequence). V was clipped by 2 bases and J by 0 bases; unmatched bases: 8.

This clone was detected only a few times. This chain connects TRBV3-1 (or the pseudogene TRBV3-2) to TRBJ1-6, with a weak D call TRBD1 (6 bases). This CDR3 is 14 amino acids long. The germline V gene has CDR1 LGHDT and CDR2 YNNKEL (reference sequence). V dropped 2 bases and J dropped 11 bases, with 13 bases sitting between them. This chain's CDR3 is CASSQTGILTPLHF. The CDR3, as DNA: TGTGCCAGCAGCCAAACAGGGATCTTGACACCCCTCCACTTT.

J is TRBJ2-7 and V is TRBV4-2, with TRBD2 matching 7 bases. The CDR3 totals 17 residues. The germline V gene encodes CDR1 LGHNA and CDR2 YNFKEQ. V trimming: 1 base; J trimming: 3 bases; junction bases outside the gene matches: 12. The CDR3: CASSQGGGPKAGYEQYF. CDR3 coding DNA: TGTGCCAGCAGCCAAGGGGGGGGTCCTAAAGCTGGCTACGAGCAGTACTTC.

V usage is TRBV7-9 and J usage is TRBJ2-2; D remains unclear. The V end lost 4 bases, the J end lost 1 base, and 4 bases lay between the germline ends. CDR3 length: 13 amino acids. Germline CDR1 SEHNR, CDR2 FQNEAQ (reference sequence). CDR3 loop: CASSWRNTGELFF. For the CDR3, the DNA is TGTGCCAGCAGCTGGAGGAACACCGGGGAGCTGTTTTTT.

This clone was counted once. The chain couples TRBV5-1 to TRBJ1-2, with 8 bases that match TRBD1. The V gene's germline CDR1 is SGHRS and CDR2 YFSETQ. There are 16 residues in the CDR3. The V and J ends lost 1 base and 6 bases, in that order; junction bases with no gene match: 11. Here the CDR3 reads CASSLSPQGAQDGYTF. The CDR3 DNA reads as TGCGCCAGCAGCTTGTCCCCCCAGGGGGCGCAAGATGGCTACACCTTC.

This sequence joins TRBV9 and TRBJ2-5, with 10 nucleotides matching TRBD2. The CDR3 covers 17 residues. Per germline, CDR1 SGDLS and CDR2 YYNGEE. Unmatched junction bases numbered 10, after V lost 3 bases and J lost 2 bases. CDR3 nucleotide sequence: TGTGCCAGCAGCGGTGGGCCTAGCGGGAGTTTACAAGAGACCCAGTACTTC. Its translation is CASSGGPSGSLQETQYF.